This T cell receptor beta chain is drawn from a study of blood T cell repertoires in COVID-19. Turning to the study itself: PBMCs, B-cell-depleted T cells, or T cells were the source of the cDNA or gDNA that made up the material.

Sequencing used immunoSEQ multiplex PCR; TCRdb keeps in-frame clones, though not all of them. The repertoire holds about 120,000 clones, with roughly 87% as singletons. Trimming removed 3 bases at V and 5 bases at J, with 11 bases between. Germline assignment: CDR1 MNHEY and CDR2 SMNVEV (reference sequence). The CDR3 has 15 residues. The TCR comes from a human donor in a cohort sampled during active COVID-19. This chain joins TRBV27 and TRBJ1-6; D is uncertain. Sample: peripheral blood. As DNA, the CDR3 is TGTGCCAGCAGTTTTCGGGGTAGAGATAATTCACCCCTCCACTTT. Encoded protein: CASSFRGRDNSPLHF.